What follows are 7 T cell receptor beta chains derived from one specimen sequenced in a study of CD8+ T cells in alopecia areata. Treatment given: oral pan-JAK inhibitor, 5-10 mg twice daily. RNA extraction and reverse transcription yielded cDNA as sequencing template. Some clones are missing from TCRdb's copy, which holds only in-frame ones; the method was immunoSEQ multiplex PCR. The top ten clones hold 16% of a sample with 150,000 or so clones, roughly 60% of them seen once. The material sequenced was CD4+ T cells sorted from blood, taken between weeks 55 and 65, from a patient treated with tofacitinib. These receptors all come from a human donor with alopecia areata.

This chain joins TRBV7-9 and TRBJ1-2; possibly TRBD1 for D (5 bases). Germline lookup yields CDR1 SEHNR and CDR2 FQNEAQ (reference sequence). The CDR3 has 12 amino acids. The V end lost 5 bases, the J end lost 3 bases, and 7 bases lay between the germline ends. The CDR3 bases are TGTGCCAGCAGCGTGACAGACTATGGCTACACCTTC. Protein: CASSVTDYGYTF.

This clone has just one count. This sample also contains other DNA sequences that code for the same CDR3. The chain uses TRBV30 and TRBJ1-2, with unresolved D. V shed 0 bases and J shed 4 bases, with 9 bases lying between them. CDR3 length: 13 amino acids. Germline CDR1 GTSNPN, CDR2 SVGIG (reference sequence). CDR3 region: CAWSVGPTYGYTF. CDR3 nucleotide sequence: TGTGCCTGGAGTGTTGGGCCCACCTATGGCTACACCTTC.

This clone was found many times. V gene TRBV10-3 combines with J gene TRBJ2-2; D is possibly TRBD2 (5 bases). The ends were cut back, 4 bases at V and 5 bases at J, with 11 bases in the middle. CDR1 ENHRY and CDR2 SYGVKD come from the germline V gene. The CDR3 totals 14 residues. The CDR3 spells CAISVTTTTGELFF. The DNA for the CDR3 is TGTGCCATCAGTGTGACGACTACAACCGGGGAGCTGTTTTTT.

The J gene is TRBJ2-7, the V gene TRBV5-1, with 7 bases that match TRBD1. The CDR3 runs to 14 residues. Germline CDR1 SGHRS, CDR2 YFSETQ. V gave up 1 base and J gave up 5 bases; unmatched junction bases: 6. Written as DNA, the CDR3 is TGCGCCAGCAGCTTGCGGCAGGGGGTCAACGAGCAGTACTTC. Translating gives CASSLRQGVNEQYF. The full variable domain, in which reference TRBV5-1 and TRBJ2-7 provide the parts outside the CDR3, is KAGVTQTPRYLIKTRGQQVTLSCSPISGHRSVSWYQQTPGQGLQFLFEYFSETQRNKGNFPGRFSGRQFSNSRSEMNVSTLELGDSALYLCASSLRQGVNEQYFGPGTRLTVT.

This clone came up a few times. CDR3 sequence (DNA): TGTGCCACCCAGGACAGGGTAAACATTCAGTACTTC. The encoded protein is CATQDRVNIQYF. This chain links TRBV10-3 with TRBJ2-4; TRBD1 aligns across 8 bases. The CDR3 extends over 12 amino acids. Germline assignment: CDR1 ENHRY and CDR2 SYGVKD. J was trimmed by 6 bases and V by 10 bases; bases with no gene match: 5.

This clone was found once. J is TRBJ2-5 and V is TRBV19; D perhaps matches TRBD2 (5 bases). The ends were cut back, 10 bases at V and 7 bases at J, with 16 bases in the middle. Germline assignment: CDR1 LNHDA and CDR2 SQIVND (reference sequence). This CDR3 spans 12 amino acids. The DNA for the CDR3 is TGTGCCATCAGTCCGGGGTGGGCGACCCAGTACTTC. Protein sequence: CAISPGWATQYF.

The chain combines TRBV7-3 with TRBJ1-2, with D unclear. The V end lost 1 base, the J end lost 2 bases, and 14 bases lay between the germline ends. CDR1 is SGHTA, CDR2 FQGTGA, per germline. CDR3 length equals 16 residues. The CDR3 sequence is CASSLMRSTLNYGYTF. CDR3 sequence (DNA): TGTGCCAGCAGCTTAATGAGGTCTACACTCAACTATGGCTACACCTTC.